This T cell receptor beta chain stems from a study of response to subunit inactivated influenza vaccine. Study conclusions and caveats: New T cells are recruited in small numbers by each seasonal influenza vaccination, according to the authors' suggestion.

V shed 4 bases and J 5 bases; nucleotides not matched to a gene: 3. Germline CDR1 MNHNS, CDR2 SASEGT. This CDR3 region has 13 residues. TCRdb re-called the RT-PCR reads through MiXCR, storing one row per CDR3 protein. The data show some 640,000 distinct CDR3 sequences, more than 11% seen once. This clonotype occurred many times. No antigen is known for it. The chain combines TRBV6-1 with TRBJ1-2, with 8 bases fitting TRBD1. The sequencing used PBMCs from blood, collected about 14 days before vaccination. This clonotype originated in a man aged 45-65 years who received an inactivated influenza vaccine. The CDR3 is CASSGTGIYGYTF. In nucleotides, the CDR3 is TGTGCCAGCAGTGGGACAGGGATTTATGGCTACACCTTC.